This T cell receptor beta chain was profiled in a study of T cell responses to AZD1222 COVID-19 vaccine. The study, taken as a whole, reports: A mostly white British donor set with more females was recruited, and clonal diversity was possibly underestimated. Seropositive at baseline were only a handful of AZD1222 recipients.

Produced via immunoSEQ multiplex PCR; TCRdb's table is partial and in-frame only. The repertoire holds 45,000 or so clones, with about 90% as singletons. About this clone: Its matching antigen is unknown.

V was pared by 3 bases and J by 6 bases, with 6 bases of the junction left unmatched. Germline CDR1 and CDR2: SGHNT and YYREEE (reference sequence). This CDR3 is built from 14 residues. The clonotype comes from an adult who received the AZD1222 COVID-19 vaccine. The J gene is TRBJ1-1, the V gene TRBV5-4, with TRBD1 matching over 9 bases. The specimen comprised peripheral blood, sampled 28 days after the second AZD1222 dose. CDR3 amino acids: CASSSGQGTSEAFF. CDR3 bases: TGTGCCAGCAGCTCGGGACAGGGAACTTCTGAAGCTTTCTTT. The whole variable domain, filled in from reference TRBV5-4 and TRBJ1-1, reads ETGVTQSPTHLIKTRGQQVTLRCSSQSGHNTVSWYQQALGQGPQFIFQYYREEENGRGNFPPRFSGLQFPNYSSELNVNALELDDSALYLCASSSGQGTSEAFFGQGTRLTVV.